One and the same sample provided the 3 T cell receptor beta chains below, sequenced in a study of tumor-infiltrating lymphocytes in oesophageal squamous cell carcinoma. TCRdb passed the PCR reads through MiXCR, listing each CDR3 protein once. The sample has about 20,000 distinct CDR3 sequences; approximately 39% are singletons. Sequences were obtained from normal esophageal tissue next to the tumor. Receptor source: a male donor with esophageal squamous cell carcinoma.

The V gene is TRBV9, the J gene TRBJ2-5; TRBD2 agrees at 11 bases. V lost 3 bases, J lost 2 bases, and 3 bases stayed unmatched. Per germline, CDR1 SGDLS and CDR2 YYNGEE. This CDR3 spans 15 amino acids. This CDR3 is CASSEGLAVQETQYF. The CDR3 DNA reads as TGTGCCAGCAGCGAGGGACTAGCGGTACAAGAGACCCAGTACTTC. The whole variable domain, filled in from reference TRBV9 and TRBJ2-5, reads DSGVTQTPKHLITATGQRVTLRCSPRSGDLSVYWYQQSLDQGLQFLIQYYNGEERAKGNILERFSAQQFPDLHSELNLSSLELGDSALYFCASSEGLAVQETQYFGPGTRLLVL.

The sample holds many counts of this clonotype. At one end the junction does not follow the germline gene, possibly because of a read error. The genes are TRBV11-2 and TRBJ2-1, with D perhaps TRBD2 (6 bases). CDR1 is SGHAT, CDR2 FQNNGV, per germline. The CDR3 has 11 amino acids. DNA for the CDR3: TGTGCCAGCAGCTTAGATTCGGGAGTAGTTTTC. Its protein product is CASSLDSGVVF. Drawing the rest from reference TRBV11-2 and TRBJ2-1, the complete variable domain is EAGVAQSPRYKIIEKRQSVAFWCNPISGHATLYWYQQILGQGPKLLIQFQNNGVVDDSQLPKDRFSAERLKGVDSTLKIQPAKLEDSAVYLCASSLDSGVVFGPGTRLTVL.

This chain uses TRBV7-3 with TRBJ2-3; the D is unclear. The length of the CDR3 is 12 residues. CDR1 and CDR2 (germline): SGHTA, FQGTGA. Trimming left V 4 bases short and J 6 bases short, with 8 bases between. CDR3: CASSSYGDTQYF. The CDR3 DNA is TGTGCCAGCAGCTCCTACGGGGATACGCAGTATTTT.